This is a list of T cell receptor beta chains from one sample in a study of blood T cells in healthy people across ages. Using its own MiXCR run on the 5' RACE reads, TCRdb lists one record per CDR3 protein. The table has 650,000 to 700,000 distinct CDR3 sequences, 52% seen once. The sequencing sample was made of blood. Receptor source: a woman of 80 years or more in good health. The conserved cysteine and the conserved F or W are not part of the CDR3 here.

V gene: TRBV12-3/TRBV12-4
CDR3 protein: ASTQLAETKNIQY

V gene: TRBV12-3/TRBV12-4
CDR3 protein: ASSLGGSHFLTDTQY

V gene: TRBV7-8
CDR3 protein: ASANPSGGEADTQY

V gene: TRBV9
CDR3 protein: ASSVGGLQGADTQY

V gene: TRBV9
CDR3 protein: ASKPGTSGVDEQF

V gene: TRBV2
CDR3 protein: TSSEGGGPDTQY

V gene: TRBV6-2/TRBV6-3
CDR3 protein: ASSKSSGSTSRTDTQY

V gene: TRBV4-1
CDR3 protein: ASSQELERPQY

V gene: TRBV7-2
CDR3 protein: ASSLGGTANLGLF

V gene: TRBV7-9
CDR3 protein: ASSFLGTWDRNYGYT

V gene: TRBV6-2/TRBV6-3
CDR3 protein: ASSLGQAKKPYNEQF

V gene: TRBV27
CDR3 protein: ASSPGLAGGAQY

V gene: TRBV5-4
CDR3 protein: ASSLASIYGYT

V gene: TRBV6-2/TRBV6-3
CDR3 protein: ASSHRRGLYEQY

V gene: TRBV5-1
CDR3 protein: ASGTSGLNYEQY

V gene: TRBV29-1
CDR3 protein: SVATFTDTQY

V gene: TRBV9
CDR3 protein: ASSVEGSGRADFSYNEQF

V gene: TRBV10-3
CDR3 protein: AISERRFSYNEQF

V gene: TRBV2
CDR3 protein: ASRGTSGRARTPYNEQF

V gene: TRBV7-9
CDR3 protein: ASSYLRPVYEQY

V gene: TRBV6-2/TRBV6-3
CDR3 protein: ASSYSSSEQF

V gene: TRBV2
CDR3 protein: ASRDGNMVGEQF

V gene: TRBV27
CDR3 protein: ASSLSGQGATGELF

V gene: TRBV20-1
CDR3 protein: SARQGANYGYT

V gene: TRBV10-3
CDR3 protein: AISDHLSKLF

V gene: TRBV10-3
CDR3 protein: AISAGTGYSYGQY

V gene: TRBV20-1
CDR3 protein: SAVKAGDEQY

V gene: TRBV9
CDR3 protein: ASSVGGQVHTDTQY

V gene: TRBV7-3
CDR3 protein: ASSFSQGGYEQY

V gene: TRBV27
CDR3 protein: ASNPRRNQNTEAF

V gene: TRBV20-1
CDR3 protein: SARDFRLAGNNEQF

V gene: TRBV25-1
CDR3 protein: ASSELGITASPLH

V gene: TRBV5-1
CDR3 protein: DSSLNRVPYNEQF

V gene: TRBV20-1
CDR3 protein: SVRGTGSYEQY

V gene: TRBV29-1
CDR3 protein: SVGLTGSGQPQH

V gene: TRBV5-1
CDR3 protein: ASSVGPTYEQY

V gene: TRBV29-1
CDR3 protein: SVEHRDRGLGEQF

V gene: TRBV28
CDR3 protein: ASSFYYEQY

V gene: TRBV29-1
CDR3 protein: SVGGTENEQF

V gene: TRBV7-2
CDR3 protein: ASSLVGTGMRETQY

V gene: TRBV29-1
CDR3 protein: SVEGDPKGEKLF

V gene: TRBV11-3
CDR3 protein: ASSLRQGKETQY

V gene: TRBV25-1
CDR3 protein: ASSEAGGTYEQY